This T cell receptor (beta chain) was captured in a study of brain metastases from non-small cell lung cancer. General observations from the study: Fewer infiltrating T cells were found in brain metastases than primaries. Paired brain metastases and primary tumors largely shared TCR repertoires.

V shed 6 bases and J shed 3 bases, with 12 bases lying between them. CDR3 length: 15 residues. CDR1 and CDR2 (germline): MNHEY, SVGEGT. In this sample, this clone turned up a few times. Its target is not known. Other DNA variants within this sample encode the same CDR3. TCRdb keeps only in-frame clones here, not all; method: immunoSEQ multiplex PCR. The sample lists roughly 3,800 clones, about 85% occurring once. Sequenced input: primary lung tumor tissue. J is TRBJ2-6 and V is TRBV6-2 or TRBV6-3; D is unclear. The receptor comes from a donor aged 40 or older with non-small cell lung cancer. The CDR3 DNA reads TGTGCCAGCAGCCGCCTAGGCGGTGGGGCCAACGTCCTGACTTTC. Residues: CASSRLGGGANVLTF.